This T cell receptor (beta chain) was sequenced in a study of response to subunit inactivated influenza vaccine. Germline V lookup: CDR1 DFQATT, CDR2 SNEGSKA (reference sequence). V lost 2 bases to trimming and J lost 6 bases, with 11 bases between them. The CDR3 extends over 12 amino acids. Via MiXCR, TCRdb re-called the RT-PCR reads, giving one row per CDR3 protein. The sample has approximately 500,000 distinct CDR3 sequences; approximately 24% are singletons. The sample holds a few counts of this clonotype. In addition, the sample was reused for a study of T cells expressing NK-cell markers. This second study says: The authors generated TCR beta cDNA through 5'RACE template switching with UMIs.

This sequence was found in a man aged 50 to 59 who received an inactivated influenza vaccine. V is TRBV20-1 and J is TRBJ2-7; D may match TRBD1 or TRBD2 (7 bases each). Sequences were derived from CD4+ T cells sorted from PBMCs, sampled approximately 13 days after vaccination. CDR3 amino acids: CSARQGGAEQYF. The CDR3 DNA reads as TGCAGTGCTAGACAGGGGGGGGCCGAGCAGTACTTC.